Following are 4 T cell receptor beta chains from one sample sequenced in a study of identical twins. TCRdb analysed the 5' RACE reads with MiXCR anew, one entry per CDR3 protein. Of a few hundred thousand distinct CDR3 sequences listed, more than 13% are singletons. This sample was also put to use in a study of yellow fever vaccine responses in identical twins.

Sample: CD4+ T cells sorted from blood. The receptors derive from a woman aged 18 to 35 in good health.

The CDR3 DNA reads as TGTGCCAGCAGAGTGACTTTTGGACAGTATGGCTACACCTTC. Its translation is CASRVTFGQYGYTF. The V and J genes are TRBV6-1 and TRBJ1-2; possible D gene TRBD1, 6 bases. Germline loops: CDR1 MNHNS, CDR2 SASEGT. The ends were cut back, 6 bases at V and 5 bases at J, with 16 bases in the middle. The CDR3 sequence is 14 residues long.

This chain connects TRBV11-3 to TRBJ2-3; no definite D call. The length of the CDR3 is 13 residues. Deletions cut 5 bases from V and 4 bases from J, with 10 bases between. Germline-derived CDR1 and CDR2 are SGHNT and YENEEA. CDR3 sequence: CASSLGMADTQYF. As DNA, the CDR3 is TGTGCCAGCAGCCTAGGGATGGCAGATACGCAGTATTTT. Combining the CDR3 with reference TRBV11-3 and TRBJ2-3 gives the whole variable domain EAGVVQSPRYKIIEKKQPVAFWCNPISGHNTLYWYLQNLGQGPELLIRYENEEAVDDSQLPKDRFSAERLKGVDSTLKIQPAELGDSAVYLCASSLGMADTQYFGPGTRLTVL.

This clonotype showed up just a few times. The chain employs TRBV7-9 and TRBJ2-1, with D possibly TRBD1 on 6 matching bases. The germline CDR1 and CDR2 sequences are SEHNR and FQNEAQ (reference sequence). Trimming took off 6 bases at V and 6 bases at J, with 18 bases between the two ends. The CDR3 loop spans 15 amino acids. The CDR3 region has the DNA TGTGCCAGCAGTTTAAGTCTAGGGGGTATCAATGAGCAGTTCTTC. Its translation: CASSLSLGGINEQFF.

The chain combines TRBV3-1 with TRBJ2-5; the D is unclear. The length of the CDR3 is 13 residues. CDR1 is LGHDT and CDR2 is YNNKEL in the germline V gene (reference sequence). Trimming stripped 4 bases from V and 4 bases from J, with 10 bases between. The CDR3 loop is CASSLLYGETQYF. CDR3 nucleotide sequence: TGTGCCAGCAGCCTGCTCTATGGAGAGACCCAGTACTTC.